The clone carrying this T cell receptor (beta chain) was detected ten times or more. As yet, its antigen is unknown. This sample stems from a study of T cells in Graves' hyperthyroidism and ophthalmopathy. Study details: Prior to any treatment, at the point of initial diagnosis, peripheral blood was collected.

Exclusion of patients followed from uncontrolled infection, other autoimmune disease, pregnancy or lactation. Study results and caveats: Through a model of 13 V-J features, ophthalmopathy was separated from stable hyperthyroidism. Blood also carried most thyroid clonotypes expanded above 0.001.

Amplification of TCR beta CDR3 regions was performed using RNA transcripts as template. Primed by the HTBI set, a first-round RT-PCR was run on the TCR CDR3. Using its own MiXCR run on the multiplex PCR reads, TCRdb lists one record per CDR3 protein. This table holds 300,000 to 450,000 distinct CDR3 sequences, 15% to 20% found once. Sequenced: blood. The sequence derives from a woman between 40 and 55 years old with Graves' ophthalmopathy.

The CDR3 DNA follows: TGTGCCAGCAGTGATTTAGATAGCGGGAGTGCTGGGACCCAGTACTTC. Encoded protein: CASSDLDSGSAGTQYF. The chain uses TRBV2 and TRBJ2-5, with TRBD2 identical over 9 bases. This CDR3 is built from 16 residues. The V and J ends lost 3 bases and 7 bases, in that order; junction bases with no gene match: 12. Germline CDR1 is SNHLY and CDR2 is FYNNEI.